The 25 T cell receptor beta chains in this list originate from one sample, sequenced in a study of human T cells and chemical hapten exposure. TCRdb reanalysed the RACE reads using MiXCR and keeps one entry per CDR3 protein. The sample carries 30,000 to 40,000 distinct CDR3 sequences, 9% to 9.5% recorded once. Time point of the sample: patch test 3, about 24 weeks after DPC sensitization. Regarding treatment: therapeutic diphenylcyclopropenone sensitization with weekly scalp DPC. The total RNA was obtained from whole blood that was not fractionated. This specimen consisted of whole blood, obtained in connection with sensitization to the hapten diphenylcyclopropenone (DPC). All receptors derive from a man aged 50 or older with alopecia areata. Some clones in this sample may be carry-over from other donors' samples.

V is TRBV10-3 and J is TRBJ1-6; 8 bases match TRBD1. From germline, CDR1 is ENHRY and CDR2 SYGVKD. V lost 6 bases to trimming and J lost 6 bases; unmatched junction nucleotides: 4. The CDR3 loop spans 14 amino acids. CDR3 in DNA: TGTGCCATCAGCGAGGGACAGGTTAATTCACCCCTCCACTTT. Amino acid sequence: CAISEGQVNSPLHF.

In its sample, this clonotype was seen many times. The CDR3: CATSDSGTGITGELFF. For the CDR3, the DNA is TGTGCCACCAGTGATTCCGGGACAGGTATAACCGGGGAGCTGTTTTTT. V is TRBV24-1 and J is TRBJ2-2, with TRBD1 matching 8 bases. The CDR3 spans 16 residues. Trimming at V came to 2 bases and at J to 5 bases, leaving 6 bases not matched to a gene. From germline, CDR1 is KGHDR and CDR2 SFDVKD.

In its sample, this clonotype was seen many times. CDR3: CASSYSKYVGYYEQYF. Here the CDR3 DNA reads TGTGCCAGCAGTTACTCGAAATATGTAGGGTACTACGAGCAGTACTTC. This sequence joins TRBV6-6 and TRBJ2-7, with unresolved D. The CDR3 is 16 residues long. V gave up 0 bases and J gave up 3 bases, with 15 bases separating them. The germline V gene encodes CDR1 MNHNY and CDR2 SVGAGI (reference sequence).

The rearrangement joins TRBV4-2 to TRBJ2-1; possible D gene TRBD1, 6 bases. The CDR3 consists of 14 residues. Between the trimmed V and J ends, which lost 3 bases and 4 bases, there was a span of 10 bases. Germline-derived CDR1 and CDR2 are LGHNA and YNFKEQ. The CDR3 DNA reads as TGTGCCAGCAGCCACCTGAGGGGGTACAATGAGCAGTTCTTC. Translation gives CASSHLRGYNEQFF.

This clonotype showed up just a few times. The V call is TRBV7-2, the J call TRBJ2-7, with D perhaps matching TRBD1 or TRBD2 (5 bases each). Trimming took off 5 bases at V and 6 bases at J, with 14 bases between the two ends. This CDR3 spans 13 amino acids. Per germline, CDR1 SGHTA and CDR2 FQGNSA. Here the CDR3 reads CASSPLGVCEQYF. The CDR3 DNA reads TGTGCCAGCAGCCCCCTGGGGGTCTGCGAGCAGTACTTC.

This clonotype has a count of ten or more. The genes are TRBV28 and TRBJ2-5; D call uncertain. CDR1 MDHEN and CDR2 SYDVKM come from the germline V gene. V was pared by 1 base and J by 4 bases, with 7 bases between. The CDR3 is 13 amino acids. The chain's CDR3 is CASSLFGRETQYF. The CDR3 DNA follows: TGTGCCAGCAGTTTATTTGGAAGAGAGACCCAGTACTTC.

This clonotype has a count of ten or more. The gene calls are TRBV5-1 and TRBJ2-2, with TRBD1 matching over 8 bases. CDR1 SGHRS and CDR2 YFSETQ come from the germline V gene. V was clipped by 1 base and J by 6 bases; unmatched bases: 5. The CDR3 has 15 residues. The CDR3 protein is CASSLNSQGAGELFF. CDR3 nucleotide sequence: TGCGCCAGCAGCTTGAATTCACAGGGGGCCGGGGAGCTGTTTTTT.

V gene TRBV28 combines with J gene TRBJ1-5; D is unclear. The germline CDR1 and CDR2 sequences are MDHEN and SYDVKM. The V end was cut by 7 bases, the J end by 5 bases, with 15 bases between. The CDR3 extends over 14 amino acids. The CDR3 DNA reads TGTGCCAGCACCTTCGGCGGATTTGATCAGCCCCAGCATTTT. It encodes CASTFGGFDQPQHF.

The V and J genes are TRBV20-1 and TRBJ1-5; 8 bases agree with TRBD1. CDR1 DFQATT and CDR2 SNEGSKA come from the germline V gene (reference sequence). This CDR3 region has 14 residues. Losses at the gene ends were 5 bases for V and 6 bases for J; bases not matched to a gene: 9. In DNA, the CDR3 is TGCAGTGCTTACCAGGGGGCGCAGGGTCAGCCCCAGCATTTT. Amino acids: CSAYQGAQGQPQHF.

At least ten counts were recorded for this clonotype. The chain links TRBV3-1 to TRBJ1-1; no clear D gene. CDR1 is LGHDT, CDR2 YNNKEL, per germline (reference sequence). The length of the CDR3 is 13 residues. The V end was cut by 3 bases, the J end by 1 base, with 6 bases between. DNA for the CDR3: TGTGCCAGCAGCCAGGCCTCGAACACTGAAGCTTTCTTT. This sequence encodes CASSQASNTEAFF.

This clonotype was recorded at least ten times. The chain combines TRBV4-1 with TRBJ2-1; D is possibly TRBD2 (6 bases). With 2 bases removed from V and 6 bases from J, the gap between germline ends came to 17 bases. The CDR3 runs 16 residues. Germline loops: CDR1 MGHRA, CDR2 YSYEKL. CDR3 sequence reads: CASSQPTRDRGNEQFF. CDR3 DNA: TGCGCCAGCAGCCAACCGACTAGGGATCGCGGCAATGAGCAGTTCTTC.

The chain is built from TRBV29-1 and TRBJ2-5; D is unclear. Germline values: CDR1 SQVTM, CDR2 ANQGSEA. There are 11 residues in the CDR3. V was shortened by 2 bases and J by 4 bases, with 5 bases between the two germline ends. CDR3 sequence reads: CSVELGETQYF. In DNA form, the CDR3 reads TGCAGCGTTGAACTGGGAGAGACCCAGTACTTC.

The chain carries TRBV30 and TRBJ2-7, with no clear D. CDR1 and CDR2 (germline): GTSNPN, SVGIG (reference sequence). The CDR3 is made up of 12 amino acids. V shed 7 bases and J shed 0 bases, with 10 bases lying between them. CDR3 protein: CAFLDHSYEQYF. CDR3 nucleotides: TGTGCCTTCCTGGACCACTCCTACGAGCAGTACTTC.

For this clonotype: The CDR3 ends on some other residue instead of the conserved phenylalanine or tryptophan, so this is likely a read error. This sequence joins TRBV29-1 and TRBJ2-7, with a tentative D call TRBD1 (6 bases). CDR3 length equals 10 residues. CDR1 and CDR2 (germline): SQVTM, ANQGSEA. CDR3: CSGMGAEQYS. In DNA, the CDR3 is TGCAGTGGGATGGGGGCCGAGCAGTACTCC.

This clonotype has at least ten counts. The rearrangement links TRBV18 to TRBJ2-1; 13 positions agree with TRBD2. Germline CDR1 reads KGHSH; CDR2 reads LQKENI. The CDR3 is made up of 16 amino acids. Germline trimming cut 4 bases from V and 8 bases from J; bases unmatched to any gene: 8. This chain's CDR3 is CASSLSGLAGTDEQFF. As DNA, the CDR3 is TGTGCCAGCTCACTATCGGGACTAGCGGGGACCGATGAGCAGTTCTTC.

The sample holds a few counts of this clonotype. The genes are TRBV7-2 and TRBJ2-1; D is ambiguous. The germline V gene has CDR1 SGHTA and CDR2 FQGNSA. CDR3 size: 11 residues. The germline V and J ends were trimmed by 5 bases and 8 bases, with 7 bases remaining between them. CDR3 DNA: TGTGCCAGCAGCACATACTATGAGCAGTTCTTC. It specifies CASSTYYEQFF.

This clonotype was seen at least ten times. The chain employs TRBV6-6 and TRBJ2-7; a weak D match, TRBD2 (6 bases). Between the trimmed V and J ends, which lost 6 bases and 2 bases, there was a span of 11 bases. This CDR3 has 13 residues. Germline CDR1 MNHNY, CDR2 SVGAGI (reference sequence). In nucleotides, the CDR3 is TGTGCCAGCAGCCGACCGGGAGCCTACGAGCAGTACTTC. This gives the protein CASSRPGAYEQYF.

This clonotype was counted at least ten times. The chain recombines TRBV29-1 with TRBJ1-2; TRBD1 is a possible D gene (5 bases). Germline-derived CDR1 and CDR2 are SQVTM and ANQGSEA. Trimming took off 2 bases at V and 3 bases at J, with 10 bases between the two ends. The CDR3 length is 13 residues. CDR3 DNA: TGCAGCGTTGAAAGGAGGGGTGACTATGGCTACACCTTC. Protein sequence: CSVERRGDYGYTF. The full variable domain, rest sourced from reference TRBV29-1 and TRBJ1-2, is SAVISQKPSRDICQRGTSLTIQCQVDSQVTMMFWYRQQPGQSLTLIATANQGSEATYESGFVIDKFPISRPNLTFSTLTVSNMSPEDSSIYLCSVERRGDYGYTFGSGTRLTVV.

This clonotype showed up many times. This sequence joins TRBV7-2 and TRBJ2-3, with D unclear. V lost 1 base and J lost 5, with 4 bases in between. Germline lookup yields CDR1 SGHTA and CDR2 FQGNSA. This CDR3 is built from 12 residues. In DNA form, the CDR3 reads TGTGCCAGCAGCTTAGACGGAGATACGCAGTATTTT. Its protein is CASSLDGDTQYF. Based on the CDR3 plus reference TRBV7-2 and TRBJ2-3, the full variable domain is GAGVSQSPSNKVTEKGKDVELRCDPISGHTALYWYRQSLGQGLEFLIYFQGNSAPDKSGLPSDRFSAERTGGSVSTLTIQRTQQEDSAVYLCASSLDGDTQYFGPGTRLTVL.

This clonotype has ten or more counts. CDR3 loop: CASSLRPTRGLSYGYTF. CDR3 in DNA: TGTGCCAGCAGCTTGCGTCCCACTAGGGGGCTATCCTATGGCTACACCTTC. This chain connects TRBV7-9 to TRBJ1-2; 7 bases line up with TRBD1. CDR3 length equals 17 residues. Germline V gene data show CDR1 as SEHNR and CDR2 as FQNEAQ (reference sequence). Trimming cost V 3 bases and J 4 bases; bases outside gene matches: 14.

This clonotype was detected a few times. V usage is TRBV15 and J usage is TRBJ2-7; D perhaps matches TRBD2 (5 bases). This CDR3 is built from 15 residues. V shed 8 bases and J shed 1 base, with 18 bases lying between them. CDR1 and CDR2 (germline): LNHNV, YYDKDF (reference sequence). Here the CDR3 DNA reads TGTGCCACCGGACTCTTTTCCTCGGGGTCCTACGAGCAGTACTTC. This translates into CATGLFSSGSYEQYF. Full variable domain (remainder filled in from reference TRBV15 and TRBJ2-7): DAMVIQNPRYQVTQFGKPVTLSCSQTLNHNVMYWYQQKSSQAPKLLFHYYDKDFNNEADTPDNFQSRRPNTSFCFLDIRSPGLGDTAMYLCATGLFSSGSYEQYFGPGTRLTVT.

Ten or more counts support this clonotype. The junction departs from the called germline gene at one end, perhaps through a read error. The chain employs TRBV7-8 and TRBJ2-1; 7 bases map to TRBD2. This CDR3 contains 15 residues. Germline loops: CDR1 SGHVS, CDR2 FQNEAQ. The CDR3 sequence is CASSVAGPSYNEQFF. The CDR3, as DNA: TGTGCCAGCAGCGTAGCGGGCCCCTCCTACAATGAGCAGTTCTTC.

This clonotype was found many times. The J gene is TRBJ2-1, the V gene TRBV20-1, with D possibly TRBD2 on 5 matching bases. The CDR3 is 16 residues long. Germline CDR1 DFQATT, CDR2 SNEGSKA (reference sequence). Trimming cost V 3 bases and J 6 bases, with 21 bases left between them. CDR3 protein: CSARWYEAAGLNEQFF. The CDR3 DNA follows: TGCAGTGCTAGGTGGTATGAGGCGGCCGGACTCAATGAGCAGTTCTTC.

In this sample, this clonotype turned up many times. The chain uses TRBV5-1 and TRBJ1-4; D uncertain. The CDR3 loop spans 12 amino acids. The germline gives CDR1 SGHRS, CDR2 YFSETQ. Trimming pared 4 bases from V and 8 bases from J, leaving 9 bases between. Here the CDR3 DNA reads TGCGCCAGCAGCAGGAACGCGGAAAAACTGTTTTTT. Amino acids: CASSRNAEKLFF.

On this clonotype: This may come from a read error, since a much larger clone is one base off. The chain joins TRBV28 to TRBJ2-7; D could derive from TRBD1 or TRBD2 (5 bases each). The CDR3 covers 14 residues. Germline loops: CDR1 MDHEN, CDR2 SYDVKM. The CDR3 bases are TGTGTCAGCAGTTTCGGGGCTAGCTTCGACGAGCAGTACTTC. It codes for CVSSFGASFDEQYF.